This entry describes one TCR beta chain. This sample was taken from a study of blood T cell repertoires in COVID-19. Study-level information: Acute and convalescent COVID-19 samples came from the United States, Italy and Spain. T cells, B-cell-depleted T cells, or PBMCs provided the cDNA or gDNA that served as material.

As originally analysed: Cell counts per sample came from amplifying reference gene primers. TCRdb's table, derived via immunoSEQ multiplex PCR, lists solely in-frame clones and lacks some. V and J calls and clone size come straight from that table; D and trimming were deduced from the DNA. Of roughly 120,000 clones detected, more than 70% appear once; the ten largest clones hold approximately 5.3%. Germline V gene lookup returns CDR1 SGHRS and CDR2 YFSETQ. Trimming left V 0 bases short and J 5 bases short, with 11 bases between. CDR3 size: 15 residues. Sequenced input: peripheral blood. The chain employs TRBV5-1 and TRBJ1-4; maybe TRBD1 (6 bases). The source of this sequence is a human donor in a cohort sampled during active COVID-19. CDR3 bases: TGCGCCAGCAGCTTGGGCAGGGGAGAGAATGAAAAACTGTTTTTT. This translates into CASSLGRGENEKLFF.